The sequence of this T cell receptor beta chain was determined in a study of Graves' ophthalmopathy and Graves' hyperthyroidism. Overall study findings and caveats: Among expanded thyroid clonotypes above 0.001 frequency, most also occurred in blood. Ophthalmopathy and stable hyperthyroidism were discriminated by a 13-signature model, with about 90% sensitivity and approximately 77% specificity.

RNA served as the template for amplifying TCR beta CDR3 regions. Following a first-round RT-PCR that used HTBI primers, a second-round multiplex PCR was carried out. TCRdb recomputed calls from the multiplex PCR reads with MiXCR, one row per CDR3 protein. The table has a few hundred thousand distinct CDR3 sequences, approximately 21% seen once. Excluded were patients with other autoimmune diseases, uncontrolled infections, pregnancy or lactation. PBMCs were density-gradient isolated from about 9.6 ml fresh blood. This clonotype came up many times. Its antigen is undetermined. Sequencing input: peripheral blood. The sequence came from a woman aged 18-29 years with stable Graves' hyperthyroidism.

In DNA, the CDR3 is TGCAGTGCTAGAGATGGAGTGACTAGCTTATCTAGCGAGCAGTACTTC. Translation: CSARDGVTSLSSEQYF. The V gene is TRBV20-1, the J gene TRBJ2-7; TRBD2 aligns across 7 bases. V trimming: 0 bases; J trimming: 6 bases; junction bases outside the gene matches: 14. The germline V gene has CDR1 DFQATT and CDR2 SNEGSKA (reference sequence). The CDR3 runs 16 residues.